This entry lists 10 T cell receptor beta chains sequenced from one sample in a study of blood T cell repertoires in COVID-19. Clones were read by immunoSEQ multiplex PCR, and TCRdb kept only the in-frame ones, dropping some. The sample has around 200,000 clones, 80% to 90% seen once. Material: peripheral blood. All receptors derive from a woman in her forties or fifties with acute or convalescent COVID-19.

This clone has only one observation. The chain recombines TRBV6-2 or TRBV6-3 with TRBJ1-4; unclear D gene. This CDR3 has 13 residues. V was shortened by 5 bases and J by 7 bases, with 11 bases between the two germline ends. Germline CDR1 reads MNHEY; CDR2 reads SVGEGT. This chain's CDR3 is CASSRRMPEKLFF. CDR3 coding DNA: TGTGCCAGCAGTCGGAGGATGCCTGAAAAACTGTTTTTT.

The chain couples TRBV19 to TRBJ2-1; 10 nucleotides line up with TRBD2. With V trimmed by 0 bases and J by 2 bases, 7 bases remained unmatched. CDR3 length: 18 residues. Per germline, CDR1 LNHDA and CDR2 SQIVND (reference sequence). This CDR3 reads CASSIDGVAGGAYNEQFF. The CDR3 coding sequence is TGTGCCAGTAGTATAGATGGGGTAGCGGGGGGAGCCTACAATGAGCAGTTCTTC.

This chain connects TRBV7-2 to TRBJ1-4; D not certain. The CDR3 has 17 amino acids. CDR1 is SGHTA and CDR2 is FQGNSA in the germline V gene. The V end was cut by 4 bases, the J end by 0 bases, with 15 bases between. CDR3 bases: TGTGCCAGCAGCTACTCTAATTCAGGAACAACTAATGAAAAACTGTTTTTT. Translated: CASSYSNSGTTNEKLFF.

This chain connects TRBV21-1 to TRBJ1-1. TRBV21-1 is a pseudogene. The CDR3 covers 14 residues. The CDR3 loop is CASSKSVVDTEAFF. In DNA, the CDR3 is TGTGCCAGCAGCAAAAGCGTAGTCGACACTGAAGCTTTCTTT.

The chain has TRBV6-5 and TRBJ2-5; 8 bases agree with TRBD2. Germline CDR1 MNHEY, CDR2 SVGAGI. The CDR3 length is 14 residues. V gave up 3 bases and J gave up 3 bases; unmatched junction bases: 3. CDR3 sequence (DNA): TGTGCCAGCAGTTATCCGGGACTAGAAGAGACCCAGTACTTC. Protein: CASSYPGLEETQYF.

This chain's CDR3 is CATSDLGALGYTF. CDR3 sequence (DNA): TGTGCCACCAGTGATTTAGGGGCTCTTGGCTACACCTTC. The rearrangement links TRBV24-1 to TRBJ1-2; possible D gene TRBD1, 5 bases. This CDR3 spans 13 amino acids. V was pared by 1 base and J by 7 bases, with 9 bases between. Germline CDR1 and CDR2: KGHDR and SFDVKD.

The chain joins TRBV24-1 to TRBJ2-5; 9 nucleotides align to TRBD1. CDR1 KGHDR and CDR2 SFDVKD come from the germline V gene. This CDR3 spans 14 amino acids. The V and J ends lost 3 bases and 5 bases, in that order; junction bases with no gene match: 3. CDR3 in DNA: TGTGCCACCAGTGATGGACAGGGGTTGGAGACCCAGTACTTC. Translation gives CATSDGQGLETQYF.

The chain joins TRBV10-3 to TRBJ2-1, with D perhaps TRBD1 (6 bases). The CDR3 sequence is 15 residues long. Trimming removed 3 bases from V and 2 bases from J, with 11 bases in between. The V gene's germline CDR1 is ENHRY and CDR2 SYGVKD. Written as DNA, the CDR3 is TGTGCCATCAGTGAAGCAGGGGACCCCTACAATGAGCAGTTCTTC. Amino acids: CAISEAGDPYNEQFF.

The chain couples TRBV2 to TRBJ1-5, with D perhaps matching TRBD1 (5 bases). Per germline, CDR1 SNHLY and CDR2 FYNNEI. This CDR3 is built from 15 residues. The V and J ends lost 4 bases and 9 bases respectively, with 19 bases between them. DNA for the CDR3: TGTGCCAGCAGTGTCCCTGACAGAGTCATAAGGCCCCAGCATTTT. Translated: CASSVPDRVIRPQHF.

The rearrangement links TRBV6-2 or TRBV6-3 to TRBJ1-5; D may be TRBD1 (5 bases). This CDR3 comprises 17 residues. Germline V gene data show CDR1 as MNHEY and CDR2 as SVGEGT. Trimming took 2 bases from V and 0 from J, leaving 14 bases between them. The CDR3 region is CASSYPTGGISNQPQHF. The CDR3 bases are TGTGCCAGCAGTTACCCAACCGGGGGGATTAGCAATCAGCCCCAGCATTTT.